This TCR beta chain stems from a study of T-cell reconstitution after alpha-beta-depleted transplantation in children. Broader study findings: A year had passed since transplant, and T-cell counts and diversity by then came mostly from newly produced T cells. Some patients' high day-60 TCRbeta diversity was attributed to recipient cells surviving conditioning.

Only a few counts were recorded for this clonotype. The antigen remains unidentified. The TCRbeta library incorporated unique molecular identifiers. Each CDR3 protein gets one entry after TCRdb re-called the PCR reads with MiXCR. The sample has approximately 980,000 distinct CDR3 sequences; around 30% are singletons. V lost 5 bases and J lost 5, with 18 bases in between. This CDR3 is built from 15 residues. The sequences come from PBMCs, mostly from graft donor cells, collected 360 days after TCRalphabeta/CD19-depleted stem cell transplant. The V gene is TRBV12-3 or TRBV12-4, the J gene TRBJ2-5, with D perhaps TRBD2 (6 bases). The clonotype originates from a boy in the first two years of life who had a stem cell transplant for SCID, so the T cells may come from the graft donor. The CDR3 DNA reads as TGTGCCAGCAGTCTCACCGGGACTGGAACGGAGACCCAGTACTTC. Encoded protein: CASSLTGTGTETQYF.